This TCR beta chain stems from a study of identical twins. With 3 bases removed from V and 6 bases from J, the gap between germline ends came to 12 bases. CDR1 and CDR2 (germline): SQVTM, ANQGSEA. The CDR3 totals 12 residues. TCRdb reprocessed the 5' RACE reads via MiXCR and lists one record per CDR3 protein. The sample lists 640,000 or so distinct CDR3 sequences, approximately 6.1% occurring once. Broader study findings: Beta clonotypes that were abundant in cord blood contained fewer insertions, a pattern absent from memory repertoires.

This clonotype was found many times. As yet, its antigen is unknown. The chain links TRBV29-1 to TRBJ2-7; D gene uncertain. This TCR was sampled from a man between 18 and 29 years old in good health. The specimen sequenced was naive T cells sorted from blood. DNA for the CDR3: TGCAGCGTTGAGGGCCGTTGGTCCGAGCAGTACTTC. This translates into CSVEGRWSEQYF.